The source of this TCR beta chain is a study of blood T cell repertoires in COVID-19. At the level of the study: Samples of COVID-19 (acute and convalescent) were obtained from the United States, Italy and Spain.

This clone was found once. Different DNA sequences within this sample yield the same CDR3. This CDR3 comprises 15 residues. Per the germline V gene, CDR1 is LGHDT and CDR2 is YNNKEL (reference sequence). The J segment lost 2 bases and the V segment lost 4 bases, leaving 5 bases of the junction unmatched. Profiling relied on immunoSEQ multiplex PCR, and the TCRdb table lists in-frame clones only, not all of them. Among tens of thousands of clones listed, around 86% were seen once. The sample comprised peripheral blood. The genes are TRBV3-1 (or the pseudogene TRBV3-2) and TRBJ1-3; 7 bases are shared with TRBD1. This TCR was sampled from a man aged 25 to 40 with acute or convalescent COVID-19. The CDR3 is CASSPDRVAGNTIYF. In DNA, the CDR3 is TGTGCCAGCAGCCCCGACAGGGTTGCTGGAAACACCATATATTTT.